This TCR beta chain was identified in a study of T cells in Graves' hyperthyroidism and ophthalmopathy. For the study at large: Before treatment of any kind, peripheral blood was taken at initial diagnosis.

TCR beta CDR3 region amplification was performed from RNA transcripts. First-round RT-PCR with HTBI primers amplified the TCR CDR3 region. TCRdb re-analysed the multiplex PCR reads in MiXCR, keeping a single row per CDR3 protein. Here the sample spans 600,000 or so distinct CDR3 sequences, about 14% being singletons. This clonotype appeared many times. Antigen specificity is unknown. Findings and caveats of the study: Stable hyperthyroidism was separated from ophthalmopathy by a model based on 13 V-J features.

This CDR3 has 18 residues. Trimming took 0 bases from V and 3 from J, leaving 17 bases between them. Germline lookup yields CDR1 PRHDT and CDR2 FYEKMQ (reference sequence). At least 3 on the Clinical Activity Score was recorded for ophthalmopathy patients, who also had NOSPECS grade at least 4 and duration under 3 months. Criteria for exclusion of patients were uncontrolled infection, other autoimmune disease, pregnancy or lactation. Material: blood. The chain carries TRBV13 and TRBJ1-4; perhaps TRBD1 as D (5 bases). This clonotype was sampled from a woman between 18 and 29 years old with Graves' ophthalmopathy. The CDR3 DNA follows: TGTGCCAGCAGCTTAGGATGGTCAGGGCTGGCATCTAATGAAAAACTGTTTTTT. Its translation: CASSLGWSGLASNEKLFF.